This T cell receptor (beta chain) was identified during a study of shared clonotypes between healthy human individuals. Whole-study findings and limits: Rarefaction revealed incomplete sorted-subset sequencing despite large depth. The researchers took only blood, and tissue repertoires probably look different.

The authors distributed each subset's genomic DNA evenly over several immunoSEQ plates. Measured with immunoSEQ multiplex PCR; TCRdb has only the in-frame clones, and not every one. The repertoire consists of 550,000 to 800,000 clones, with around 67% occurring once and the leading ten covering over 1.5%. Trimming removed 2 bases at V and 1 base at J, with 11 bases between. Germline V gives CDR1 MNHNS, CDR2 SASEGT. The CDR3 has 16 amino acids. A word on this clone: Its antigen is not identified.

Sample: memory CD4+ T cells sorted from blood. Regarding subset: CD45RA-negative fraction. The J gene is TRBJ1-4, the V gene TRBV6-1; unclear D gene. This sequence originates from a woman aged 30 to 39 in good health. The CDR3 DNA reads as TGTGCCAGCAGTGAAAGCAGCGTCAGAACTAATGAAAAACTGTTTTTT. It codes for CASSESSVRTNEKLFF.